This TCR beta chain stems from a study of T cells after yellow fever vaccination. The length of the CDR3 is 16 residues. Between the trimmed V and J ends, which lost 5 bases and 2 bases, there was a span of 13 bases. Germline values: CDR1 SEHNR, CDR2 FQNEAQ (reference sequence). TCRdb re-derived calls from the 5' RACE reads in MiXCR, one entry per CDR3 protein. The repertoire consists of some 170,000 distinct CDR3 sequences, with approximately 9.9% occurring once and the leading ten covering roughly a third. The material sequenced was CD8+ T cells sorted from PBMCs, taken 45 days after the yellow fever booster vaccination. The receptor was derived from a man in his late teens or twenties who received the YFV17D yellow fever vaccine. J is TRBJ1-6 and V is TRBV7-9, with D perhaps matching TRBD1 (5 bases). This CDR3 reads CASSPQGGAYNSPLHF. In DNA, the CDR3 is TGTGCCAGCAGCCCTCAGGGTGGCGCCTATAATTCACCCCTCCACTTT.